This note documents a single T cell receptor (beta chain) sequence. Sequenced by immunoSEQ multiplex PCR; TCRdb stores in-frame clones only, minus some. The table records about 290,000 clones, approximately 88% of them present only once. Per germline, CDR1 SEHNR and CDR2 FQNEAQ (reference sequence). The CDR3 length is 14 residues. V was pared by 5 bases and J by 1 base, with 10 bases between. All enrollees were roughly 18 to 90 years old and from about two dozen US areas. This record comes from a study of blood T cell repertoires in COVID-19. Background on the study: PBMCs, B-cell-depleted T cells, or T cells provided the cDNA or gDNA that made up the material.

The chain combines TRBV7-9 with TRBJ2-3; possibly TRBD2 for D (6 bases). The sequence was obtained from a woman aged 40 to 49 who had recovered from COVID-19. What was sequenced was PBMCs or T cells enriched from blood (not recorded which). The CDR3 nucleotides read TGTGCCAGCAGCCCTAGCGACGGCACAGATACGCAGTATTTT. Amino acid sequence: CASSPSDGTDTQYF.